The clone carrying this T cell receptor (beta chain) was counted once. Its antigen is as yet unknown. This entry belongs to a study of shared clonotypes between healthy human individuals. Study-level background: Donors were a couple of women and a few men aged 18 to 49. Study results and limitations: Estimated clonotype richness was generally higher in naive than memory subsets. Lower generation probabilities were found for non-shared clonotypes than for those shared by all four donors.

Naive-designated CD8 cells lacked CD45RO, were positively enriched for CCR7, and omitted terminally differentiated effector memory CD45RA+ cells. The CDR3 spans 15 residues. The ends lost 4 bases at V and 5 bases at J; junction bases unmatched: 8. The germline V gene encodes CDR1 SGHDT and CDR2 YYEEEE. In replicate PCRs of sorted subsets, roughly 200 ng DNA, 29,000 or so T cell genomes, was used. Assay: immunoSEQ multiplex PCR; the TCRdb copy retains only in-frame clones and omits some. The sample has roughly 890,000 clones, more than 85% seen once. The sequence came from a man aged 30-40 years in good health. V and J are TRBV5-6 and TRBJ2-1; 8 bases line up with TRBD2. The sample comprised naive CD8+ T cells sorted from blood. The CDR3 reads CASSLLVGGDNEQFF. The DNA of the CDR3 is TGTGCCAGCAGCCTGCTGGTCGGGGGGGACAATGAGCAGTTCTTC.